This entry lists 3 T cell receptor beta chains sequenced from one sample in a study of OX40 agonist ivuxolimab in advanced cancers. The table came from immunoSEQ multiplex PCR; TCRdb's copy has only in-frame clones and leaves some out. This table holds approximately 72,000 clones, more than 65% found once. This sample comprised CD4+ or CD8+ T cells sorted from blood, obtained in a trial of the OX40 agonist ivuxolimab. The receptors originated from an adult with an advanced solid tumor such as melanoma, head and neck, liver or kidney cancer.

The chain carries TRBV27 and TRBJ1-4, with a possible D match to TRBD1 (6 bases). The germline V and J ends were trimmed by 0 bases and 12 bases, with 14 bases remaining between them. This CDR3 is 14 amino acids long. Germline values: CDR1 MNHEY, CDR2 SMNVEV (reference sequence). The CDR3 region has the DNA TGTGCCAGCAGTTTATCCACACCGGAGGGGGAACTGTTTTTT. Its translation: CASSLSTPEGELFF.

The chain carries TRBV7-2 and TRBJ1-3, with TRBD1 matching 7 bases. With V trimmed by 5 bases and J by 1 base, 5 bases remained unmatched. Germline values: CDR1 SGHTA, CDR2 FQGNSA. CDR3 length: 15 residues. The CDR3 spells CASSKQTGSGNTIYF. As DNA, the CDR3 is TGTGCCAGCAGCAAGCAGACAGGGTCTGGAAACACCATATATTTT.

This clone was picked up a small number of times. This rearrangement joins TRBV11-2 to TRBJ2-3, with TRBD1 matching over 9 bases. Looked up from germline, CDR1 is SGHAT and CDR2 is FQNNGV. The V segment lost 5 bases and the J segment 1 base; nucleotides outside the gene matches: 4. The CDR3 is 15 residues long. Here the CDR3 DNA reads TGTGCCAGCAGCGGGGACAGGGCCCGCACAGATACGCAGTATTTT. Its protein is CASSGDRARTDTQYF.